This T cell receptor beta chain was profiled in a study of STAT5B mutations in CD4+ large granular lymphocyte leukemia. Controls came from buffy coats of healthy blood donors. CDR3 size: 15 residues. The germline gives CDR1 KGHSH, CDR2 LQKENI. V was cut by 0 bases and J by 0 bases, with 6 bases left in between. TCRdb's table, derived via immunoSEQ multiplex PCR, lists solely in-frame clones and lacks some. The sample yields approximately 52,000 clones, roughly two thirds seen once. Material for sequencing was CD4+ T cells from blood buffy coats. The chain joins TRBV18 to TRBJ1-3; D remains ambiguous. This sequence was found in a human donor in good health. This chain's CDR3 is CASSPPLISGNTIYF. Here the CDR3 DNA reads TGTGCCAGCTCACCACCGCTTATCTCTGGAAACACCATATATTTT.